This TCR beta chain is drawn from a study of shared clonotypes between healthy human individuals. As regards this clone: The antigen remains undetermined. In the same sample, other DNA sequences code for this CDR3.

Clones were sequenced by immunoSEQ multiplex PCR, and TCRdb holds only the in-frame ones, with some missing. The sample holds about 1.5 million clones, roughly 96% seen once. Study-wide findings and caveats: Clonotypes shared by all four donors outscored non-shared clonotypes in generation probability.

In the CD4+ fraction, cells were divided into CD45RA+ naive and CD45RA-negative memory subsets. Germline V gives CDR1 SNHLY, CDR2 FYNNEI. This CDR3 is 13 amino acids long. V dropped 0 bases and J dropped 4 bases, with 7 bases sitting between them. The chain has TRBV2 and TRBJ2-7, with D hard to call. The TCR sequence derives from a man under 40 in good health. The sequencing sample was made of naive CD4+ T cells sorted from blood. Specified subset: CD45RA+ positively selected. The DNA for the CDR3 is TGTGCCAGCAGTGAAGCCGGCACGTACGAGCAGTACTTC. It yields the protein CASSEAGTYEQYF.